This entry is about one T cell receptor (beta chain). Antigen unknown. Relative to the germline gene, one junction end is altered; a read error may explain this. These data are taken from a study of cytomegalovirus exposure and HLA in healthy donors. At the level of the study: Assignment to the Caucasian-associated ancestry cluster applied to around 80% of the approximately 400 genotyped donors.

Study-wide findings and caveats: Some V segments, TRBV6-2 and TRBV6-3 among them, were indistinguishable and were therefore excluded. The authors later linked a missense DCLRE1C variant to TCR beta V- and J-gene trimming.

The primer mix had 60 Vbeta and 13 Jbeta primers. Libraries were prepared by immunoSEQ multiplex PCR; TCRdb keeps only in-frame clonotypes and omits some of them. The sample totals about 160,000 clones. Germline V gene data show CDR1 as LNHDA and CDR2 as SQIVND (reference sequence). The CDR3 covers 14 residues. The specimen was PBMCs. The chain joins TRBV19 to TRBJ2-3, with D maybe TRBD1 (5 bases). The receptor's source is a man in his thirties or forties in good health and CMV-seronegative. The CDR3 spells CASTGFKGTGTQYF. In nucleotides, the CDR3 is TGTGCCAGTACCGGGTTCAAAGGTACAGGTACGCAGTATTTT.